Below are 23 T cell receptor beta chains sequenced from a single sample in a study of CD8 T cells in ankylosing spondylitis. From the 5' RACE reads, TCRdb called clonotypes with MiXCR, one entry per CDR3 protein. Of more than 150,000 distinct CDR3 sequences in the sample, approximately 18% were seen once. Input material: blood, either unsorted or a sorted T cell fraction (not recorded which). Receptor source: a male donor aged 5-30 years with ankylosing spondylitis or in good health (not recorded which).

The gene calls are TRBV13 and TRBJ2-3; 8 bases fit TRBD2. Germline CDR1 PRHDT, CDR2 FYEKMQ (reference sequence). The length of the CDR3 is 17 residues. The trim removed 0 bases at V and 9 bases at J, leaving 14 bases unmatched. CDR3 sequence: CASSLGLRTSPVETQYF. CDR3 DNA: TGTGCCAGCAGCTTAGGCCTTAGGACTAGCCCTGTGGAGACGCAGTATTTT.

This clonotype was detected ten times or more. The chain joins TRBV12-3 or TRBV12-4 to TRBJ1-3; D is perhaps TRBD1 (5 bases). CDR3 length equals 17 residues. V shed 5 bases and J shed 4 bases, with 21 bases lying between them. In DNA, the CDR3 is TGTGCCAGCAGTGCCACACGTAGAACCAGGGAAGGAAACACCATATATTTT. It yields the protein CASSATRRTREGNTIYF.

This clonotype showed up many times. The CDR3: CASSLELGRSTDTQYF. CDR3 DNA: TGTGCCAGCAGCTTAGAGTTGGGGAGATCAACAGATACGCAGTATTTT. V usage is TRBV7-8 and J usage is TRBJ2-3; TRBD2 is a possible D gene (5 bases). The CDR3 spans 16 residues. Germline assignment: CDR1 SGHVS and CDR2 FQNEAQ. Trimming cost V 1 base and J 3 bases, with 14 bases left between them.

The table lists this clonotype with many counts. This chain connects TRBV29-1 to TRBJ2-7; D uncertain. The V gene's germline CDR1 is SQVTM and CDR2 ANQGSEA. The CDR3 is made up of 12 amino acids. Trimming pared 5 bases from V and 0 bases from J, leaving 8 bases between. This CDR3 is CSVLNFSYEQYF. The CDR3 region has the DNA TGCAGCGTTCTTAACTTCTCCTACGAGCAGTACTTC.

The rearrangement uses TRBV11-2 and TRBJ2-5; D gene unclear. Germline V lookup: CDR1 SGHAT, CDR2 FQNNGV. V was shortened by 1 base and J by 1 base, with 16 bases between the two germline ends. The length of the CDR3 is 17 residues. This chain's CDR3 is CASSLAASVTPQETQYF. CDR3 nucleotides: TGTGCCAGCAGCTTAGCGGCCAGTGTTACTCCCCAAGAGACCCAGTACTTC.

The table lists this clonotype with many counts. CDR3 sequence reads: CATSDDAGEQFF. The CDR3 bases are TGTGCCACCAGTGATGACGCGGGAGAGCAGTTCTTC. This rearrangement joins TRBV24-1 to TRBJ2-1, with D possibly TRBD2 on 6 matching bases. The CDR3 has 12 amino acids. Deletions cut 3 bases from V and 10 bases from J, with 9 bases between. CDR1 is KGHDR and CDR2 is SFDVKD in the germline V gene.

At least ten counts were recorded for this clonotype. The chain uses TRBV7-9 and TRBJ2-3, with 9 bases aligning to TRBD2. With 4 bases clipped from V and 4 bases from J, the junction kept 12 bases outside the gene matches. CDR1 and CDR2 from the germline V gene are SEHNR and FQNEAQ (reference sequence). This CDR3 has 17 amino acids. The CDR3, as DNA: TGTGCCAGCAGCTCCAGTACCGGGGGACTAGCTGCAGATACGCAGTATTTT. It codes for CASSSSTGGLAADTQYF.

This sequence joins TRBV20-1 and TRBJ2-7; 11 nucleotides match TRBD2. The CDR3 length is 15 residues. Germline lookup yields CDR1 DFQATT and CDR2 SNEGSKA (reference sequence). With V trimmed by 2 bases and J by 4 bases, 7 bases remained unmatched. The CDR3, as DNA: TGCAGTGCTAGACCTAGGAGGACTAGCGGGTACGAGCAGTACTTC. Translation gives CSARPRRTSGYEQYF.

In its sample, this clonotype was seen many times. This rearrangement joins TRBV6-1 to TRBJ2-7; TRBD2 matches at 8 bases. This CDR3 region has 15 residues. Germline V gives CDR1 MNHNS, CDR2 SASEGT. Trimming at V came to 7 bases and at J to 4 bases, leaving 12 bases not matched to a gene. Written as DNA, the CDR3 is TGTGCCAGCACCCATTCAGCGGGAGCCGGATACGAGCAGTACTTC. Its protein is CASTHSAGAGYEQYF.

This CDR3 reads CSADATSRTDTQYF. CDR3 coding DNA: TGCAGTGCCGACGCGACTAGCAGAACAGATACGCAGTATTTT. The J gene is TRBJ2-3, the V gene TRBV20-1; 7 bases are a match to TRBD2. The V gene end was trimmed by 6 bases and the J gene end by 3 bases; junction bases not matched to a gene: 9. This CDR3 is 14 amino acids long. Germline V lookup: CDR1 DFQATT, CDR2 SNEGSKA (reference sequence).

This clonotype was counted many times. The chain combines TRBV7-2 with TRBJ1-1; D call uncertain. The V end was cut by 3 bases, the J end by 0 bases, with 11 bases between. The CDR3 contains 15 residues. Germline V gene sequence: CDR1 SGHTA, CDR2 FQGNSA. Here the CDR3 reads CASSFRGGMNTEAFF. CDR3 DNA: TGTGCCAGCAGCTTCAGAGGTGGCATGAACACTGAAGCTTTCTTT.

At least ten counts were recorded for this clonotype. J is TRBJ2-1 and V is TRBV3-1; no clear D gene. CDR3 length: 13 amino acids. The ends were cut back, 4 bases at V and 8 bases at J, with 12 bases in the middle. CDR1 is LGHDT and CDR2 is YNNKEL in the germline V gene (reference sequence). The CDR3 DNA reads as TGTGCCAGCAGCCTTATCTGGCTCGATGAGCAGTTCTTC. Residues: CASSLIWLDEQFF.

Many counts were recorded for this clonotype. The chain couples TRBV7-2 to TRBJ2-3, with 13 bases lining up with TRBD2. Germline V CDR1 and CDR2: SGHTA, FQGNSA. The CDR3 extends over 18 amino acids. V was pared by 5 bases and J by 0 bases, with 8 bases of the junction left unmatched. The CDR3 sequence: CASSLSGLAGASTDTQYF. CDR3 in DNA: TGTGCCAGCAGCCTATCAGGACTAGCGGGAGCTAGCACAGATACGCAGTATTTT.

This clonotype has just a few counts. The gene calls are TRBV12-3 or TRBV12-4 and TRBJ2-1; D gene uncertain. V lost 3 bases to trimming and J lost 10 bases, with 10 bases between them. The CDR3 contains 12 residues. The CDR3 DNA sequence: TGTGCCAGCAGTTTTTTCGGGTCGGAGCAGTTCTTC. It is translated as CASSFFGSEQFF.

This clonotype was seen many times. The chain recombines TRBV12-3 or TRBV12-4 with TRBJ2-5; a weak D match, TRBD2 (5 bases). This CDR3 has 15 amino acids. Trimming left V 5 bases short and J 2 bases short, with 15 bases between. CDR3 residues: CASSIKGGLQETQYF. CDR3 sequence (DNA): TGTGCCAGCAGTATTAAAGGAGGCTTACAAGAGACCCAGTACTTC.

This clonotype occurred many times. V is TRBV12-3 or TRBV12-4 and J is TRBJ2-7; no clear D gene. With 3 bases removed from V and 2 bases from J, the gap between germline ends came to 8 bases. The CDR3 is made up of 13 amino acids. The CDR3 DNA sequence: TGTGCCAGCAGTTTCTGGGCAACCTACGAGCAGTACTTC. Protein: CASSFWATYEQYF.

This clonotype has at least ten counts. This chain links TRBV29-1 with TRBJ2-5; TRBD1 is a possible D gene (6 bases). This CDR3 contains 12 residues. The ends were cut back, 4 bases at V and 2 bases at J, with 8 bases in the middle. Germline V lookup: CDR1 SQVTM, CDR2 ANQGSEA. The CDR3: CSVVRGQETQYF. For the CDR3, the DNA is TGCAGCGTTGTCAGGGGACAAGAGACCCAGTACTTC.

The CDR3 DNA follows: TGCAGCGTTAGGAAAGAGACCCAGTACTTC. This codes for CSVRKETQYF. This chain links TRBV29-1 with TRBJ2-5; unclear D gene. The germline V gene has CDR1 SQVTM and CDR2 ANQGSEA. This CDR3 is 10 amino acids long. The V end lost 5 bases, the J end lost 3 bases, and 4 bases lay between the germline ends. Combining the CDR3 with reference TRBV29-1 and TRBJ2-5 gives the whole variable domain SAVISQKPSRDICQRGTSLTIQCQVDSQVTMMFWYRQQPGQSLTLIATANQGSEATYESGFVIDKFPISRPNLTFSTLTVSNMSPEDSSIYLCSVRKETQYFGPGTRLLVL.

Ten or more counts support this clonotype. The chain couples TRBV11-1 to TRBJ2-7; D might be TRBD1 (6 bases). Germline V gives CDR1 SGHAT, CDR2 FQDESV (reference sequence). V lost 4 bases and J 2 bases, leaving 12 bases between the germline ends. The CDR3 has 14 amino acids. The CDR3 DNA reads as TGTGCCAGCAGCTCTCAACAGGGCGCCTACGAGCAGTACTTC. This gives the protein CASSSQQGAYEQYF.

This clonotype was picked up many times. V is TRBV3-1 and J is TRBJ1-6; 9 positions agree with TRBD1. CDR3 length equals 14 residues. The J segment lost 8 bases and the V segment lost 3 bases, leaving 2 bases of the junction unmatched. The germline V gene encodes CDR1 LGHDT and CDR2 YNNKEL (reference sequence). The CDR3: CASSQRDRDSPLHF. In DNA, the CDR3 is TGTGCCAGCAGCCAGCGGGACAGGGATTCACCCCTCCACTTT. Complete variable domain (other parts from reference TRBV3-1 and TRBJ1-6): DTAVSQTPKYLVTQMGNDKSIKCEQNLGHDTMYWYKQDSKKFLKIMFSYNNKELIINETVPNRFSPKSPDKAHLNLHINSLELGDSAVYFCASSQRDRDSPLHFGNGTRLTVT.

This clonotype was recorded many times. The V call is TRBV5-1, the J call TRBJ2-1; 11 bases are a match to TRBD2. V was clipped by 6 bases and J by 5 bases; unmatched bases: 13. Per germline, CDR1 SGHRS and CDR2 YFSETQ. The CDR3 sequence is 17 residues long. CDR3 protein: CASKGGALAGVHNEQFF. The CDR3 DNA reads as TGCGCCAGCAAAGGGGGGGCACTAGCGGGAGTCCACAATGAGCAGTTCTTC.

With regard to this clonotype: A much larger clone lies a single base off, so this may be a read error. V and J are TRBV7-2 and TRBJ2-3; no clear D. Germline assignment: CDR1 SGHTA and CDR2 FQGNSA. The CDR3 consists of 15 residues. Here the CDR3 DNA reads TGTCCCAGCAGCCCTACCTTGGTCTGGGGAGATACGCAGTATTTT. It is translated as CPSSPTLVWGDTQYF. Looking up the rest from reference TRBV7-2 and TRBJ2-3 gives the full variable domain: GAGVSQSPSNKVTEKGKDVELRCDPISGHTALYWYRQSLGQGLEFLIYFQGNSAPDKSGLPSDRFSAERTGGSVSTLTIQRTQQEDSAVYLCPSSPTLVWGDTQYFGPGTRLTVL.

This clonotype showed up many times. CDR3 region: CASSQGGPNTGELFF. The CDR3 DNA is TGCGCCAGCAGCCAAGGGGGGCCGAACACCGGGGAGCTGTTTTTT. This chain uses TRBV4-1 with TRBJ2-2, with D tentatively TRBD1 (6 bases). Germline CDR1 and CDR2: MGHRA and YSYEKL. V dropped 1 base and J dropped 0 bases, with 6 bases sitting between them. The CDR3 spans 15 residues.